Listed below are T cell receptor beta chains from one sample, sequenced in a study of blood T cell repertoires in COVID-19. The data were produced by immunoSEQ multiplex PCR, yet TCRdb's version contains in-frame clones alone and is incomplete. This table has roughly 150,000 clones, around 82% appearing once. Sequencing was carried out using peripheral blood. The receptor source for this set is a human donor in a cohort sampled during active COVID-19. CDR3s include the opening cysteine and the closing phenylalanine or tryptophan. D genes are given only for firm matches. Only some rows state a clone size, as once, few, many or a class for expanded clones.

v_gene	abundance	d_gene	j_gene	CDR3nt	CDR3aa
TRBV11-2	-	-	TRBJ1-6	TGTGCCAGCAGCTTAGGGACAGCTTATAATTCACCCCTCCACTTT	CASSLGTAYNSPLHF
TRBV28	-	-	TRBJ1-1	TGTGCCAGCAGGGGAACACAGGGATCGGTCACTGAAGCTTTCTTT	CASRGTQGSVTEAFF
TRBV7-2	-	TRBD2	TRBJ2-1	TGTGCCAGCAGCTTCGATAGCGGGGACGGCAATGAGCAGTTCTTC	CASSFDSGDGNEQFF
TRBV6-5	-	-	TRBJ1-1	TGTGCCAGCAGTTACGGCCTAGGAGACACTGAAGCTTTCTTT	CASSYGLGDTEAFF
TRBV27	-	-	TRBJ2-3	TGTGCCAGCAGTTTCGTTTCGTACACAGATACGCAGTATTTT	CASSFVSYTDTQYF
TRBV5-4	few	TRBD2	TRBJ2-2	TGTGCCAGCAAGACGGGACTAGCGAACACCGGGGAGCTGTTTTTT	CASKTGLANTGELFF
TRBV2	-	-	TRBJ2-7	TGTGCCAGCAGGGTAGAAAGGGAGGTCGAGCAGTACTTC	CASRVEREVEQYF
TRBV5-4	-	-	TRBJ2-2	TGTGCCAGCAGCCCGGTGGGGCGCGGGAACACCGGGGAGCTGTTTTTT	CASSPVGRGNTGELFF
TRBV5-4	-	-	TRBJ2-3	TGTGCCAGCAGCCGGGGGACAGATACGCAGTATTTT	CASSRGTDTQYF
TRBV18	-	-	TRBJ2-2	TGTGCCAGCTCACCACCGAGGGTCCTAACCGGCGGGGAGCTGTTTTTT	CASSPPRVLTGGELFF
TRBV5-1	-	-	TRBJ1-2	TGCGCCAGCAGCTTGGAAGGGGGATCCTATGGCTACACCTTC	CASSLEGGSYGYTF
TRBV5-1	few	-	TRBJ1-6	TGCGCCAGCAGCTTGCCAGAAGATAATTCACCCCTCCACTTT	CASSLPEDNSPLHF
TRBV5-6	-	-	TRBJ1-6	TGTGCCAGCAGCTTGGCCAACCAGGGAACCTATAATTCACCCCTCCACTTT	CASSLANQGTYNSPLHF
TRBV24-1	many	-	TRBJ1-2	TGTGCCACCAGTGATTTGCGGGTGAACTATGGCTACACCTTC	CATSDLRVNYGYTF
TRBV25-1	-	TRBD1	TRBJ2-7	TGTGCCAGCAGGGGACAGGGCCGATCCTACGAGCAGTACTTC	CASRGQGRSYEQYF
TRBV27	few	-	TRBJ1-3	TGTGCCAGCAGTACAGGGCCTTCTACTGGAAACACCATATATTTT	CASSTGPSTGNTIYF
TRBV6-4	-	-	TRBJ2-5	TGTGCCAGCAGTGGGTCCACAGGGATCGTCGAAGAGACCCAGTACTTC	CASSGSTGIVEETQYF
TRBV2	-	-	TRBJ2-3	TGTGCCAGCAGTCAGGGGACAGATACGCAGTATTTT	CASSQGTDTQYF
TRBV28	once	-	TRBJ1-4	TGTGCCATCTCTTGGGGGGGAAATGAAAAACTGTTTTTT	CAISWGGNEKLFF
TRBV5-6	-	-	TRBJ1-2	TGTGCCAGCAGCCCCGGTAGCGGAGCTAACTATGGCTACACCTTC	CASSPGSGANYGYTF
TRBV19	-	-	TRBJ1-3	TGTGCCAGTAAAAGCGGGGGCTCTGGAAACACCATATATTTT	CASKSGGSGNTIYF
TRBV3-1/TRBV3-2	-	-	TRBJ1-2	TGTGCCAGCAGCCGAGCAACAGGATATGGCTACACCTTC	CASSRATGYGYTF
TRBV7-9	-	TRBD1	TRBJ1-1	TGTGCCAGCAGCCCCCGCCCCACAGGGGGCGCGGGGTTGAACACTGAAGCTTTCTTT	CASSPRPTGGAGLNTEAFF
TRBV5-5	-	-	TRBJ1-2	TGTGCCAGCAGCTTGGAATCAGGGGTGAACTATGGCTACACCTTC	CASSLESGVNYGYTF
TRBV5-1	-	-	TRBJ2-5	TGCGCCAGCAGCTCCGGGACTCTCTCGGGCGAGACCCAGTACTTC	CASSSGTLSGETQYF
TRBV29-1	once	-	TRBJ2-4	TGCAGCGGTACAGGGAGCAAAAACATTCAGTACTTC	CSGTGSKNIQYF
TRBV6-5	-	TRBD2	TRBJ2-7	TGTGCCAGCAGGGCCCTTAGCGGGGGCTACGAGCAGTACTTC	CASRALSGGYEQYF
TRBV11-2	-	-	TRBJ2-1	TGTGCCAGCAGCTTAAGGGGGGGGGTCTCCTACAATGAGCAGTTCTTC	CASSLRGGVSYNEQFF
TRBV21-1	-	-	TRBJ2-1	TGTGCCAGCAGCAAAAGGTCGGCAGGGGGCAGCTACAATGAGCAGTTCTTC	CASSKRSAGGSYNEQFF
TRBV7-2	once	-	TRBJ2-5	TGTGCCAGCAGCTTAGTTTCGGAGACCCAGTACTTC	CASSLVSETQYF
TRBV29-1	-	-	TRBJ2-7	TGCAGCGTTGAAGACGGGATCTACGAGCAGTACTTC	CSVEDGIYEQYF
TRBV6-6	few	-	TRBJ2-7	TGTGCCAGCAGCCAAAGTACGGGATCCCCATACGAGCAGTACTTC	CASSQSTGSPYEQYF
TRBV4-1	once	-	TRBJ1-5	TGCGCCAGCAGCCCGTCTGGGGGGAATCAGCCCCAGCATTTT	CASSPSGGNQPQHF
TRBV3-1/TRBV3-2	-	TRBD1	TRBJ1-2	TGTGCCAGCAGCCAAGGGTCACAGGGGTTATATGGCTACACCTTC	CASSQGSQGLYGYTF
TRBV20-1	-	TRBD1	TRBJ2-7	TGCAGTGCTAGTGCGCCAAAGACAGGGGCTTCCTACGAGCAGTACTTC	CSASAPKTGASYEQYF
TRBV28	-	-	TRBJ2-7	TGTGCCAGCAGTTCCTCAGGGGGGAGATCCTACGAGCAGTACTTC	CASSSSGGRSYEQYF
TRBV5-4	-	TRBD2	TRBJ2-2	TGTGCCAGCAGCTTGGAAGGACTAGCCGGGGAGCTGTTTTTT	CASSLEGLAGELFF
TRBV28	once	TRBD2	TRBJ2-1	TGTGCCAGCAGTTCGCCGACTAGCGGGGGCCCGAGCTCCTACAATGAGCAGTTCTTC	CASSSPTSGGPSSYNEQFF
TRBV19	-	-	TRBJ1-2	TGTGCCAGTAGTATCGGGGGGAACTATGGCTACACCTTC	CASSIGGNYGYTF
TRBV7-2	-	-	TRBJ2-5	TGTGCCAGCAGCTTCTACAGGTCCTCAGAGACCCAGTACTTC	CASSFYRSSETQYF
TRBV9	-	-	TRBJ1-2	TGTGCCAGCAGCGATGGGCGGGCGGGGTATGGCTACACCTTC	CASSDGRAGYGYTF
TRBV5-4	-	-	TRBJ2-3	TGTGCCAGCAGCTCGCGTTATCTTGCAGATACGCAGTATTTT	CASSSRYLADTQYF
TRBV10-3	-	TRBD1	TRBJ2-3	TGTGCCATCAGTACTGCGACAGGGGGAATCGGCACAGATACGCAGTATTTT	CAISTATGGIGTDTQYF
TRBV6-5	-	TRBD1	TRBJ1-5	TGTGCCAGCAGGACGGGACAGGCTAGCAATCAGCCCCAGCATTTT	CASRTGQASNQPQHF
TRBV11-2	-	TRBD2	TRBJ2-5	TGTGCCAGCAGCTTAGATCATTTAGCGGGGTCCCAAGAGACCCAGTACTTC	CASSLDHLAGSQETQYF
TRBV11-2	-	TRBD1	TRBJ2-5	TGTGCCAGCGGCACCCACAGGGGGCAAGAGACCCAGTACTTC	CASGTHRGQETQYF
TRBV6-4	-	-	TRBJ1-1	TGTGCCAGCAGTGCACAGGGAAGCAACACTGAAGCTTTCTTT	CASSAQGSNTEAFF
TRBV12-3/TRBV12-4	once	TRBD1	TRBJ1-2	TGTGCCAGCAGTTCACAGGGGGGCTACACCTTC	CASSSQGGYTF
TRBV9	medium-sized	TRBD2	TRBJ2-5	TGTGCCAGCAGCGAAGGGTGGCGCGGGGGAGAGACCCAGTACTTC	CASSEGWRGGETQYF